The 30 T cell receptor beta chains listed next were all sequenced from one sample in a study of T cells in Graves' hyperthyroidism and ophthalmopathy (dated by TCRdb to about 2019). Libraries were made using multiplex PCR. The sequencer was an Illumina HiSeq 2000. Amplification of TCR beta CDR3 regions was carried out from RNA transcripts. The first round of RT-PCR for the TCR CDR3 was performed with the HTBI primer set and the Qiagen OneStep RT-PCR kit. Starting from the raw public reads, TCRdb applied fastp trimming at Q25, assembled clones with MiXCR and retained in-frame beta chains. Rows are unified per CDR3 protein, each entry keeping the most common DNA and genes. This sample has 400,000 or so distinct CDR3 sequences in its table, and over 12% of those were observed once. The ten top clones hold around 27% of the sample. Sequencing used blood. These TCRs come from a man aged 45-60 years with Graves' ophthalmopathy.

This clonotype showed up just a few times. The rearrangement joins TRBV20-1 to TRBJ2-3, with 12 bases that match TRBD2. V lost 5 bases and J lost 2; bases outside the gene matches: 14. The germline CDR1 and CDR2 sequences are DFQATT and SNEGSKA (reference sequence). The CDR3 covers 18 residues. CDR3 protein: CSAARLAGDESVTDTQYF. CDR3 DNA: TGCAGTGCTGCCCGACTAGCGGGAGACGAGAGTGTCACAGATACGCAGTATTTT.

This chain connects TRBV7-9 to TRBJ1-5, with TRBD1 matching over 7 bases. J was trimmed by 1 base and V by 5 bases; bases with no gene match: 2. The CDR3 is 14 amino acids. CDR1 and CDR2 (germline): SEHNR, FQNEAQ (reference sequence). CDR3 amino acids: CASSTGVSNQPQHF. DNA for the CDR3: TGTGCCAGCAGCACAGGGGTGAGCAATCAGCCCCAGCATTTT. The full variable domain, in which reference TRBV7-9 and TRBJ1-5 provide the parts outside the CDR3, is DTGVSQNPRHKITKRGQNVTFRCDPISEHNRLYWYRQTLGQGPEFLTYFQNEAQLEKSRLLSDRFSAERPKGSFSTLEIQRTEQGDSAMYLCASSTGVSNQPQHFGDGTRLSIL.

There are a few counts of this clonotype. The rearrangement joins TRBV12-3 or TRBV12-4 to TRBJ2-3; weak D call: TRBD1 (6 bases). The CDR3 is made up of 14 amino acids. The V end was cut by 7 bases, the J end by 3 bases, with 14 bases between. As DNA, the CDR3 is TGTGCCAGCACCCCCACAGGGATTACAGATACGCAGTATTTT. Protein product: CASTPTGITDTQYF.

This chain links TRBV18 with TRBJ2-7; the match to TRBD1 covers 11 bases. This CDR3 is 19 amino acids long. Germline loops: CDR1 KGHSH, CDR2 LQKENI. V trimming: 6 bases; J trimming: 1 base; junction bases outside the gene matches: 17. The CDR3 nucleotides are TGTGCCAGCTCCCTCAGACCGCATGGACAGGGGGCAGGGTCCTACGAGCAGTACTTC. Protein sequence: CASSLRPHGQGAGSYEQYF.

This clonotype appeared many times. The chain has TRBV28 and TRBJ2-5; D not certain. The germline CDR1 and CDR2 sequences are MDHEN and SYDVKM. V lost 7 bases to trimming and J lost 5 bases, with 17 bases between them. This CDR3 has 14 amino acids. As DNA, the CDR3 is TGTGCCAGCACGCCAGGTGGCTTGAAGGAGACCCAGTACTTC. It translates to CASTPGGLKETQYF. The full variable domain, rest sourced from reference TRBV28 and TRBJ2-5, is DVKVTQSSRYLVKRTGEKVFLECVQDMDHENMFWYRQDPGLGLRLIYFSYDVKMKEKGDIPEGYSVSREKKERFSLILESASTNQTSMYLCASTPGGLKETQYFGPGTRLLVL.

This clonotype was seen ten or more times. The genes are TRBV28 and TRBJ1-2, with D tentatively TRBD1 (6 bases). Deletions cut 6 bases from V and 0 bases from J, with 17 bases between. CDR3 length: 16 amino acids. CDR1 is MDHEN and CDR2 is SYDVKM in the germline V gene. The CDR3 DNA reads as TGTGCCAGCAGAACAAGGACAGAAACTTCTAACTATGGCTACACCTTC. Protein sequence: CASRTRTETSNYGYTF.

This clonotype was recorded many times. The chain carries TRBV19 and TRBJ1-5; 12 bases are a match to TRBD1. After removal of 9 bases from V and 7 bases from J, the junction contained 7 bases not matched to a gene. The CDR3 extends over 14 amino acids. Germline V gives CDR1 LNHDA, CDR2 SQIVND (reference sequence). CDR3 in amino acids: CASTGTGGRQPQHF. The CDR3 nucleotides read TGTGCCAGCACCGGGACAGGGGGCCGCCAGCCCCAGCATTTT.

Ten or more counts support this clonotype. This chain joins TRBV27 and TRBJ1-2; no clear D gene. The germline V and J ends were trimmed by 5 bases and 4 bases, with 17 bases remaining between them. Germline assignment: CDR1 MNHEY and CDR2 SMNVEV (reference sequence). The CDR3 is 15 residues long. The CDR3 DNA sequence: TGTGCCAGCAGTCTCACGACCCCGTGGGCCTATGGCTACACCTTC. It yields the protein CASSLTTPWAYGYTF.

This clonotype was counted many times. This chain uses TRBV3-1 with TRBJ2-7; 11 bases map to TRBD2. Germline V gives CDR1 LGHDT, CDR2 YNNKEL (reference sequence). The CDR3 contains 18 residues. Trimming cost V 4 bases and J 3 bases; bases outside gene matches: 14. The CDR3 sequence is CASSPAWPSGTSGYEQYF. CDR3 in DNA: TGTGCCAGCAGCCCTGCCTGGCCGTCCGGGACTAGCGGCTACGAGCAGTACTTC.

The V and J genes are TRBV19 and TRBJ2-2, with 7 bases lining up with TRBD1. This CDR3 has 18 residues. Per the germline V gene, CDR1 is LNHDA and CDR2 is SQIVND (reference sequence). V was pared by 6 bases and J by 3 bases, with 16 bases of the junction left unmatched. CDR3: CASSPTLTGALDTGELFF. CDR3 nucleotides: TGTGCCAGTAGCCCCACTTTAACAGGGGCCCTCGACACCGGGGAGCTGTTTTTT.

This clonotype was recorded many times. The V gene is TRBV28, the J gene TRBJ2-1, with 7 bases lining up with TRBD1. J gave up 0 bases and V 2 bases, and 4 bases lay outside the gene matches. The germline V gene encodes CDR1 MDHEN and CDR2 SYDVKM. The CDR3 contains 16 residues. CDR3 DNA sequence: TGTGCCAGCAGTTTAAGTCCAGGGGGCTCCTACAATGAGCAGTTCTTC. Protein: CASSLSPGGSYNEQFF.

The table lists this clonotype with many counts. The CDR3 nucleotides are TGCGCCAGCAGCTTGAATTTCGGAACAGCCTCTGGAAACACCATATATTTT. Protein product: CASSLNFGTASGNTIYF. The V gene is TRBV5-1, the J gene TRBJ1-3; D is unclear. Germline V gene data show CDR1 as SGHRS and CDR2 as YFSETQ. V shed 1 base and J shed 0 bases, with 14 bases lying between them. The CDR3 covers 17 residues.

This clonotype has just a few counts. The chain links TRBV27 to TRBJ1-5, with D possibly TRBD1 on 5 matching bases. The length of the CDR3 is 15 residues. CDR1 and CDR2 from the germline V gene are MNHEY and SMNVEV (reference sequence). V was pared by 2 bases and J by 9 bases, with 17 bases between. CDR3 sequence (DNA): TGTGCCAGCAGTTTAAGGTCACAGGTGACTGGGCCCCAGCATTTT. This codes for CASSLRSQVTGPQHF.

In this sample, this clonotype turned up many times. The chain recombines TRBV20-1 with TRBJ2-1; tentatively, D is TRBD2 (6 bases). The germline V and J ends were trimmed by 5 bases and 0 bases, with 11 bases remaining between them. The CDR3 contains 14 residues. Germline-derived CDR1 and CDR2 are DFQATT and SNEGSKA (reference sequence). The CDR3 sequence: CSAPGLRSYNEQFF. DNA for the CDR3: TGCAGTGCTCCGGGACTCCGCTCCTACAATGAGCAGTTCTTC.

This clonotype was seen repeatedly, ten times or more. The chain has TRBV19 and TRBJ2-1; TRBD1 matches at 8 bases. With V trimmed by 5 bases and J by 5 bases, 11 bases remained unmatched. From germline, CDR1 is LNHDA and CDR2 SQIVND (reference sequence). The CDR3 consists of 16 residues. The CDR3, as DNA: TGTGCCAGTAGTTTCCAACGACAGGGGTTCCACAATGAGCAGTTCTTC. Encoded protein: CASSFQRQGFHNEQFF.

This clonotype showed up many times. The chain is built from TRBV12-3 or TRBV12-4 and TRBJ2-5; D call uncertain. Deletions cut 1 base from V and 4 bases from J, with 13 bases between. The CDR3 runs 15 residues. As DNA, the CDR3 is TGTGCCAGCAGTTTAGACGGACCTCGGATAGAGACCCAGTACTTC. Its protein product is CASSLDGPRIETQYF.

This clonotype was seen repeatedly, ten times or more. V is TRBV6-1 and J is TRBJ2-3; TRBD1 matches 7 bases. This CDR3 comprises 15 residues. Per the germline V gene, CDR1 is MNHNS and CDR2 is SASEGT. Losses at the gene ends were 0 bases for V and 4 bases for J; bases not matched to a gene: 4. CDR3 loop: CASSEANRGSDTQYF. The CDR3 DNA is TGTGCCAGCAGTGAAGCCAACAGGGGCTCAGATACGCAGTATTTT.

This clonotype was counted at least ten times. This chain connects TRBV30 to TRBJ1-2, with 7 bases lining up with TRBD1. The V and J ends lost 2 bases and 7 bases, in that order; junction bases with no gene match: 4. CDR3 length: 12 amino acids. Germline V gene sequence: CDR1 GTSNPN, CDR2 SVGIG (reference sequence). The CDR3 here is CAWSYRGGGYTF. Here the CDR3 DNA reads TGTGCCTGGAGTTACAGGGGCGGTGGCTACACCTTC.

J is TRBJ2-4 and V is TRBV15; 14 bases agree with TRBD2. There are 17 residues in the CDR3. CDR1 is LNHNV, CDR2 YYDKDF, per germline (reference sequence). V gave up 2 bases and J gave up 12 bases; unmatched junction bases: 12. As DNA, the CDR3 is TGTGCCACCAGCAGAATAGGGACTAGCGGGAGTAGGTACACTCAGTACTTC. Amino acids: CATSRIGTSGSRYTQYF. Supplemented by reference TRBV15 and TRBJ2-4, the full variable domain reads DAMVIQNPRYQVTQFGKPVTLSCSQTLNHNVMYWYQQKSSQAPKLLFHYYDKDFNNEADTPDNFQSRRPNTSFCFLDIRSPGLGDTAMYLCATSRIGTSGSRYTQYFGAGTRLSVL.

This clonotype occurred many times. V and J are TRBV6-1 and TRBJ2-7; TRBD1 is a possible D gene (5 bases). This CDR3 has 13 residues. Trimming stripped 9 bases from V and 0 bases from J, with 12 bases between. From germline, CDR1 is MNHNS and CDR2 SASEGT. This CDR3 reads CASHQGSSYEQYF. CDR3 DNA sequence: TGTGCCAGTCACCAGGGTAGCTCCTACGAGCAGTACTTC.

This clonotype was found many times. CDR3 in amino acids: CASSQVQNYGYTF. The CDR3 DNA reads as TGTGCCAGCAGCCAAGTGCAAAACTATGGCTACACCTTC. J is TRBJ1-2 and V is TRBV3-1, with unresolved D. V was pared by 1 base and J by 2 bases, with 5 bases between. CDR3 length equals 13 residues. CDR1 is LGHDT and CDR2 is YNNKEL in the germline V gene (reference sequence).

In regard to this clonotype: An end of the junction differs from the germline gene, which may be a read error. This chain connects TRBV6-1 to TRBJ2-3; 10 bases fit TRBD2. CDR1 and CDR2 (germline): MNHNS, SASEGT. The length of the CDR3 is 16 residues. CDR3 in amino acids: CASSKLAGRGGDTRYF. Here the CDR3 DNA reads TGTGCCAGCAGTAAACTAGCGGGGAGGGGTGGAGATACGCGGTATTTT.

This clonotype was recorded a few times. CDR3 bases: TGCGCCAGCAAGGCAGCGGGGGGAAACACCATATATTTT. It specifies CASKAAGGNTIYF. The chain is built from TRBV10-2 and TRBJ1-3; D unresolved. Germline V gene sequence: CDR1 WSHSY, CDR2 SAAADI. V dropped 7 bases and J dropped 4 bases, with 11 bases sitting between them. The CDR3 extends over 13 amino acids.

This clonotype was observed at least ten times. This chain links TRBV20-1 with TRBJ2-1, with D tentatively TRBD2 (5 bases). The V and J ends lost 3 bases and 7 bases respectively, with 10 bases between them. The CDR3 covers 12 residues. Germline V gives CDR1 DFQATT, CDR2 SNEGSKA (reference sequence). CDR3 region: CSASGIRNEQFF. The DNA for the CDR3 is TGCAGTGCTAGCGGGATACGGAATGAGCAGTTCTTC.

This clonotype came up many times. This sequence joins TRBV28 and TRBJ2-5, with D tentatively TRBD1 or TRBD2 (5 bases each). V gave up 5 bases and J gave up 2 bases, with 15 bases separating them. Germline values: CDR1 MDHEN, CDR2 SYDVKM. CDR3 length: 15 residues. CDR3 coding DNA: TGTGCCAGCAGTCTTCCTTCGGGGCTACAAGAGACCCAGTACTTC. This encodes CASSLPSGLQETQYF. The whole variable domain, filled in from reference TRBV28 and TRBJ2-5, reads DVKVTQSSRYLVKRTGEKVFLECVQDMDHENMFWYRQDPGLGLRLIYFSYDVKMKEKGDIPEGYSVSREKKERFSLILESASTNQTSMYLCASSLPSGLQETQYFGPGTRLLVL.

This clonotype was found many times. The chain employs TRBV12-3 or TRBV12-4 and TRBJ2-1; 9 bases are a match to TRBD1. The CDR3 length is 13 residues. V lost 7 bases to trimming and J lost 2 bases; unmatched junction nucleotides: 0. The CDR3 sequence is CASNRGPYNEQFF. Here the CDR3 DNA reads TGTGCCAGCAACAGGGGGCCCTACAATGAGCAGTTCTTC.

The table lists this clonotype with a few counts. This may come from a read error, since a much larger clone is one base off. V and J are TRBV11-2 and TRBJ2-1; the match to TRBD2 covers 8 bases. The CDR3 extends over 14 amino acids. Germline V lookup: CDR1 SGHAT, CDR2 FQNNGV. Here the CDR3 DNA reads TGTGCCAGCAGCTTTAGCGGGGTTTACAATGAGCAGTCCTTC. This sequence encodes CASSFSGVYNEQSF.

There are many counts of this clonotype. V usage is TRBV12-3 or TRBV12-4 and J usage is TRBJ2-1; TRBD2 aligns across 12 bases. The V and J ends lost 1 base and 7 bases, in that order; junction bases with no gene match: 5. This CDR3 is built from 16 residues. DNA for the CDR3: TGTGCCAGCAGTTTAGTGACTAGCGGGAGTCGAAATGAGCAGTTCTTC. This translates into CASSLVTSGSRNEQFF.

This clonotype has a handful of counts. The rearrangement uses TRBV5-1 and TRBJ2-1; perhaps TRBD2 as D (6 bases). CDR1 is SGHRS and CDR2 is YFSETQ in the germline V gene. Trimming cost V 1 base and J 8 bases, with 10 bases left between them. This CDR3 has 13 residues. As DNA, the CDR3 is TGCGCCAGCAGCTTGACCCCGGGAGATGAGCAGTTCTTC. Encoded protein: CASSLTPGDEQFF.

This clonotype appeared a few times. V gene TRBV29-1 combines with J gene TRBJ2-1; 8 bases match TRBD2. Germline loops: CDR1 SQVTM, CDR2 ANQGSEA. The trim removed 5 bases at V and 8 bases at J, leaving 11 bases unmatched. CDR3 length: 14 residues. DNA of the CDR3: TGCAGCGTTCTACCAGCGGGAGTAGGGTATGAGCAGTTCTTC. Translation gives CSVLPAGVGYEQFF.